Each of the 8 T cell receptor beta chains below was sequenced from the same sample in a study of blood T cell repertoires in COVID-19. The method was immunoSEQ multiplex PCR; TCRdb's version includes in-frame clones alone and lacks a portion of them. The data show about 300,000 clones, with 89% seen just once and 5% to 7% held by the top ten. What was sequenced was peripheral blood. The receptors here all came from a man aged 18 to 29 who had recovered from COVID-19.

This chain joins TRBV13 and TRBJ2-1, with TRBD2 matching 9 bases. The germline V gene has CDR1 PRHDT and CDR2 FYEKMQ (reference sequence). V was pared by 6 bases and J by 5 bases, with 20 bases of the junction left unmatched. The CDR3 has 19 amino acids. In DNA, the CDR3 is TGTGCCAGCAGATTGGAGGTTAGCGGGGGAGCCACACCCAACAATGAGCAGTTCTTC. Its protein product is CASRLEVSGGATPNNEQFF.

The chain joins TRBV2 to TRBJ1-1, with 8 bases that match TRBD1. Trimming removed 8 bases from V and 1 base from J; junction bases left unmatched: 6. Germline CDR1 SNHLY, CDR2 FYNNEI. The CDR3 is 14 residues long. For the CDR3, the DNA is TGTGCCAGCTTCAGTGGGACAGGGAACACTGAAGCTTTCTTT. Its translation: CASFSGTGNTEAFF.

CDR3 sequence reads: CASRGVGTDTQYF. The CDR3 nucleotides are TGTGCCAGCAGGGGAGTCGGCACAGATACGCAGTATTTT. The gene calls are TRBV27 and TRBJ2-3, with a tentative D call TRBD2 (5 bases). Trimming shortened V by 6 bases and J by 1 base, and 8 bases separated the two germline ends. The CDR3 covers 13 residues. Looked up from germline, CDR1 is MNHEY and CDR2 is SMNVEV (reference sequence).

The gene calls are TRBV9 and TRBJ2-7; 9 positions agree with TRBD1. Germline V gives CDR1 SGDLS, CDR2 YYNGEE. Unmatched junction bases numbered 6, after V lost 4 bases and J lost 1 base. The CDR3 consists of 15 residues. In DNA form, the CDR3 reads TGTGCCAGCAGCATAACCGGGACAGGGTCCTACGAGCAGTACTTC. It codes for CASSITGTGSYEQYF.

The V gene is TRBV18, the J gene TRBJ1-1; D possibly corresponds to TRBD1 (6 bases). The CDR3 contains 15 residues. The germline CDR1 and CDR2 sequences are KGHSH and LQKENI. V lost 1 base and J lost 0, with 9 bases in between. This chain's CDR3 is CASSPLGTLNTEAFF. The DNA of the CDR3 is TGTGCCAGCTCACCACTCGGGACACTGAACACTGAAGCTTTCTTT. Drawing the rest from reference TRBV18 and TRBJ1-1, the complete variable domain is NAGVMQNPRHLVRRRGQEARLRCSPMKGHSHVYWYRQLPEEGLKFMVYLQKENIIDESGMPKERFSAEFPKEGPSILRIQQVVRGDSAAYFCASSPLGTLNTEAFFGQGTRLTVV.

The V and J genes are TRBV20-1 and TRBJ2-5; 7 bases line up with TRBD1. V was clipped by 6 bases and J by 5 bases; unmatched bases: 3. CDR3 length: 11 amino acids. Germline V CDR1 and CDR2: DFQATT, SNEGSKA (reference sequence). The DNA for the CDR3 is TGCAGTGCGAACAGGGGTGAGACCCAGTACTTC. Protein product: CSANRGETQYF.

This chain uses TRBV5-6 with TRBJ1-2; D is perhaps TRBD1 (6 bases). Germline V gene data show CDR1 as SGHDT and CDR2 as YYEEEE. Trimming removed 2 bases from V and 8 bases from J, with 13 bases in between. CDR3 length: 13 amino acids. The CDR3 coding sequence is TGTGCCAGCAGCTTAGTCCCAGGGGAGGGCTACACCTTC. Protein product: CASSLVPGEGYTF.

The rearrangement joins TRBV29-1 to TRBJ2-6, with 7 bases matching TRBD1. CDR1 SQVTM and CDR2 ANQGSEA come from the germline V gene. This CDR3 has 14 residues. With V trimmed by 4 bases and J by 1 base, 1 base remained unmatched. This CDR3 is CSVVRGSGANVLTF. DNA of the CDR3: TGCAGCGTTGTCAGGGGGTCTGGGGCCAACGTCCTGACTTTC.